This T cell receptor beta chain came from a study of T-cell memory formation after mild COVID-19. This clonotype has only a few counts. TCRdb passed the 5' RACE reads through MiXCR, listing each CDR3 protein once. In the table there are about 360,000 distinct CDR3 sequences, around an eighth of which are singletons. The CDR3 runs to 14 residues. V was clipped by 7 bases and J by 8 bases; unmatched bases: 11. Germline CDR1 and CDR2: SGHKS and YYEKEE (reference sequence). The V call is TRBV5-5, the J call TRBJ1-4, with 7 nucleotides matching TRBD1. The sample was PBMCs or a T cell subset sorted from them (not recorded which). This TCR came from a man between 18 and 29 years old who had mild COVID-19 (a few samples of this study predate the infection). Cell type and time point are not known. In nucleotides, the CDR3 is TGTGCCAGCGACTCGAGGCAGGGGGGCGAAAAACTGTTTTTT. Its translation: CASDSRQGGEKLFF. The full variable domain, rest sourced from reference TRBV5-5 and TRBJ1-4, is DAGVTQSPTHLIKTRGQQVTLRCSPISGHKSVSWYQQVLGQGPQFIFQYYEKEERGRGNFPDRFSARQFPNYSSELNVNALLLGDSALYLCASDSRQGGEKLFFGSGTQLSVL.